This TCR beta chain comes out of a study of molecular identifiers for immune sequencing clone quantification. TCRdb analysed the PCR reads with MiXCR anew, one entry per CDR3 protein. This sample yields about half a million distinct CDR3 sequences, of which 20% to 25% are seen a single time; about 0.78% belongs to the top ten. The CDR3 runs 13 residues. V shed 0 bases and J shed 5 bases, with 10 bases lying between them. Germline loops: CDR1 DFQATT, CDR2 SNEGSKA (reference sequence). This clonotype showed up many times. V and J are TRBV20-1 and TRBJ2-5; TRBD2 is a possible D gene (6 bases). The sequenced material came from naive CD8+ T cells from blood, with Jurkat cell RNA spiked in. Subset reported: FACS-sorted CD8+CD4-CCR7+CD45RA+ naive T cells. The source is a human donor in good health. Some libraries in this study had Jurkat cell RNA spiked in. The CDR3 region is CSAREEGAETQYF. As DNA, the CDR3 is TGCAGTGCTAGAGAGGAGGGAGCCGAGACCCAGTACTTC.